This TCR beta chain was sequenced for a study of control samples from healthy donors and cancer patients (dated by TCRdb to the early 2020s). To prepare the library, the immunoSEQ multiplex PCR assay was applied. The clones in this table, taken by TCRdb from immuneACCESS, are in-frame only. Not every clone is retained; where verified, under half of the shortfall comes from an unresolved V gene, and the cause of the rest is unknown. The sample table contains fewer than 90,000 clones; only one count was recorded for around 95% of them. The ten biggest clones cover under 7.5% of the sample. The CDR1 and CDR2 encoded by the germline V gene are SGHTA and FQGTGA. Deletion took 1 base off V and 6 bases off J, with a span of 10 bases between the germline ends. Including the terminal cysteine and phenylalanine, the CDR3 comprises 13 residues. CDR3 DNA only is kept here, 39 bases in frame from base 1. As for this clone: Its cognate antigen has yet to be identified. No much larger clone exists at a distance of one base, and base qualities are not known.

The material sequenced was blood. The TCR was taken from a middle-aged woman in good health. Rearrangement joined TRBV7-3 to TRBJ2-7; D gene: possibly TRBD2, on 6 matching bases. CDR3 reads: CASSLIDGGEQYF. The DNA sequence is as follows: TGTGCCAGCAGCTTAATTGACGGGGGCGAGCAGTACTTC.